These 11 T cell receptor beta chains were sequenced from one sample in a study of T cells after posttransplantation cyclophosphamide. Method: immunoSEQ multiplex PCR; TCRdb's copy keeps in-frame clones and lacks some. The data show about 31,000 clones, with 85% to 95% seen just once and 0.2% to 0.3% held by the top ten. The naive gate required viable CD3+CD4+ or CD3+CD8+ cells with CCR7+CD45RA+CD45RO-CD95-CD27+CD28+ phenotype. Sequencing was performed on naive CD4+ T cells sorted from PBMCs. All receptors come from an older woman in good health, CMV-negative, and a related stem cell transplant donor.

This clone came up a few times. The J gene is TRBJ2-7, the V gene TRBV6-6, with D possibly matching TRBD1 (6 bases). The CDR3 sequence is 11 residues long. Trimming cost V 4 bases and J 6 bases, with 7 bases left between them. Germline CDR1 reads MNHNY; CDR2 reads SVGAGI (reference sequence). In nucleotides, the CDR3 is TGTGCCAGCAGTTTCAGGGGCGAGCAGTACTTC. Its translation: CASSFRGEQYF.

The chain recombines TRBV5-1 with TRBJ1-5; D is unclear. The CDR3 consists of 15 residues. CDR1 is SGHRS and CDR2 is YFSETQ in the germline V gene. V was pared by 4 bases and J by 7 bases, with 18 bases between. In DNA, the CDR3 is TGCGCCAGCAGCCTGATCCCGGGAAGTGGGCAGCCCCAGCATTTT. Amino acids: CASSLIPGSGQPQHF.

J is TRBJ2-3 and V is TRBV7-2; 7 bases agree with TRBD1. This CDR3 is 13 amino acids long. CDR1 and CDR2 (germline): SGHTA, FQGNSA. With V trimmed by 3 bases and J by 5 bases, 2 bases remained unmatched. The CDR3 spells CASSFRDRDTQYF. In DNA, the CDR3 is TGTGCCAGCAGCTTTAGGGACAGAGATACGCAGTATTTT. The variable domain in full, completed from reference TRBV7-2 and TRBJ2-3, reads GAGVSQSPSNKVTEKGKDVELRCDPISGHTALYWYRQSLGQGLEFLIYFQGNSAPDKSGLPSDRFSAERTGGSVSTLTIQRTQQEDSAVYLCASSFRDRDTQYFGPGTRLTVL.

This sequence joins TRBV7-9 and TRBJ1-1; D is perhaps TRBD1 (5 bases). Germline V gives CDR1 SEHNR, CDR2 FQNEAQ (reference sequence). Trimming stripped 5 bases from V and 1 base from J, with 17 bases between. The CDR3 has 16 residues. In nucleotides, the CDR3 is TGTGCCAGCAGCCCGGGGGACGGGGGTAGGAACACTGAAGCTTTCTTT. It encodes CASSPGDGGRNTEAFF.

The V call is TRBV5-5, the J call TRBJ2-1; TRBD2 matches 7 bases. The CDR3 sequence is 15 residues long. The junction had 8 bases not matched to a gene; V was cut back by 4 bases and J by 4 bases. Germline V lookup: CDR1 SGHKS, CDR2 YYEKEE (reference sequence). The CDR3 is CASSGAGVRYNEQFF. The CDR3 DNA reads as TGTGCCAGCAGCGGGGCGGGAGTTAGGTACAATGAGCAGTTCTTC.

The chain recombines TRBV5-1 with TRBJ2-2; 7 bases map to TRBD2. This CDR3 spans 14 amino acids. The ends lost 0 bases at V and 6 bases at J; junction bases unmatched: 2. Germline V lookup: CDR1 SGHRS, CDR2 YFSETQ. The CDR3 nucleotides read TGCGCCAGCAGCTTGGGCGGGAGACCCGGGGAGCTGTTTTTT. Protein sequence: CASSLGGRPGELFF.

The rearrangement links TRBV12-5 to TRBJ2-2; 8 bases map to TRBD2. CDR3 length: 15 amino acids. V dropped 6 bases and J dropped 0; count of bases not matched to a gene: 3. CDR1 and CDR2 from the germline V gene are LGHNT and FRNRAP. CDR3 sequence reads: CASGPGLANTGELFF. The CDR3 DNA follows: TGTGCTAGTGGCCCGGGACTAGCGAACACCGGGGAGCTGTTTTTT. The variable domain in full, with the rest retrieved from reference TRBV12-5 and TRBJ2-2, is DARVTQTPRHKVTEMGQEVTMRCQPILGHNTVFWYRQTMMQGLELLAYFRNRAPLDDSGMPKDRFSAEMPDATLATLKIQPSEPRDSAVYFCASGPGLANTGELFFGEGSRLTVL.

CDR3 protein: CASSLVAAQETQYF. The CDR3 DNA reads as TGTGCCAGCAGCTTAGTGGCGGCTCAAGAGACCCAGTACTTC. The V gene is TRBV7-2, the J gene TRBJ2-5; the D is unclear. In germline, CDR1 is SGHTA, CDR2 FQGNSA. V gave up 1 base and J gave up 2 bases, with 8 bases separating them. This CDR3 is 14 amino acids long. Filled out from reference TRBV7-2 and TRBJ2-5, the complete variable domain reads GAGVSQSPSNKVTEKGKDVELRCDPISGHTALYWYRQSLGQGLEFLIYFQGNSAPDKSGLPSDRFSAERTGGSVSTLTIQRTQQEDSAVYLCASSLVAAQETQYFGPGTRLLVL.

The rearrangement joins TRBV5-1 to TRBJ2-2; TRBD2 aligns across 8 bases. This CDR3 is built from 16 residues. Looked up from germline, CDR1 is SGHRS and CDR2 is YFSETQ. Germline trimming cut 1 base from V and 2 bases from J; bases unmatched to any gene: 4. The CDR3 DNA follows: TGCGCCAGCAGCTTGCGACTAGCGCTTAACACCGGGGAGCTGTTTTTT. Residues: CASSLRLALNTGELFF. The full variable domain, with the rest looked up from reference TRBV5-1 and TRBJ2-2, is KAGVTQTPRYLIKTRGQQVTLSCSPISGHRSVSWYQQTPGQGLQFLFEYFSETQRNKGNFPGRFSGRQFSNSRSEMNVSTLELGDSALYLCASSLRLALNTGELFFGEGSRLTVL.

V and J are TRBV7-9 and TRBJ1-1; the D gene is possibly TRBD1 (6 bases). Trimming shortened V by 5 bases and J by 8 bases, and 9 bases separated the two germline ends. From germline, CDR1 is SEHNR and CDR2 FQNEAQ (reference sequence). The CDR3 length is 11 residues. The CDR3 DNA sequence: TGTGCCAGCAGCATGGACAGAGAAGCTTTCTTT. Translation gives CASSMDREAFF.

This sequence joins TRBV19 and TRBJ1-1, with 7 bases fitting TRBD1. Germline assignment: CDR1 LNHDA and CDR2 SQIVND (reference sequence). The V segment lost 7 bases and the J segment 0 bases; nucleotides outside the gene matches: 2. The CDR3 sequence is 13 residues long. Written as DNA, the CDR3 is TGTGCCAGTAAGACAGGGATGAACACTGAAGCTTTCTTT. Translating gives CASKTGMNTEAFF.